Listed below are T cell receptor beta chains from one sample, sequenced in a study of shared clonotypes between healthy human individuals. Sequencing was performed with immunoSEQ multiplex PCR; in TCRdb, only in-frame clones are kept and a portion is missing. This sample has 2 million or so clones, with just under 95% found just once. Material: naive CD8+ T cells sorted from blood. These receptor sequences come from a young man in good health. The CDR3 runs from the conserved cysteine through the conserved F or W. A D gene is named only where the DNA matches it firmly. The listing skips clone size in some rows; elsewhere it reads once, few, many or a size class.

>.|TRBJ2-7|14|TRBV4-1|.
TGCGCCAGCAGCCCATGGGGGGCCCCCTACGAGCAGTACTTC
CASSPWGAPYEQYF
>.|TRBJ1-6|18|TRBV4-1|.
TGCGCCAGCAGCCAGGACGTATTTTCAGGGAAGGGAGGTTCACCCCTCCACTTT
CASSQDVFSGKGGSPLHF
>TRBD2|TRBJ2-5|13|TRBV7-2|.
TGTGCCAGCAGCTTTCCGGGGGGAGAGACCCAGTACTTC
CASSFPGGETQYF
>TRBD2|TRBJ2-7|14|TRBV29-1|.
TGCAGCGTTGAAGGACTAGCGGGTTCCTACGAGCAGTACTTC
CSVEGLAGSYEQYF
>.|TRBJ1-3|14|TRBV11-2|.
TGTGCCAGCAGCTTAGACGGTACTGGAAACACCATATATTTT
CASSLDGTGNTIYF
>TRBD1|TRBJ1-4|16|TRBV15|once
TGTGCCACCAGCAGAGATAGGGAGGGGGCGGATGAAAAACTGTTTTTT
CATSRDREGADEKLFF
>.|TRBJ1-2|20|TRBV28|once
TGTGCCAGCAGTCCCGTTACAATTGGGGGGGGCAGCGACAATAACTATGGCTACACCTTC
CASSPVTIGGGSDNNYGYTF
>TRBD2|TRBJ2-3|14|TRBV11-2|.
TGTGCCAGCAGCTTAAACTGGGAGGGAGATACGCAGTATTTT
CASSLNWEGDTQYF
>.|TRBJ2-3|15|TRBV27|once
TGTGCCAGCAGTTCCTTGGGCGTAGGCACAGATACGCAGTATTTT
CASSSLGVGTDTQYF
>.|TRBJ1-5|14|TRBV27|.
TGTGCCAGCAGTTTCAGGGGACCGGGTCAGCCCCAGCATTTT
CASSFRGPGQPQHF
>.|TRBJ2-1|13|TRBV5-8|once
TGTGCCAGCAGCTTGGCTTTGGACTCCGGCGTATTCTTC
CASSLALDSGVFF
>TRBD2|TRBJ2-7|15|TRBV7-2|.
TGTGCCAGCAGCTTTTTTAGCGGGAACTCCTACGAGCAGTACTTC
CASSFFSGNSYEQYF
>.|TRBJ2-5|15|TRBV4-1|once
TGCGCCAGCAGCCAAGAAAGGGCAGGGCAAGAGACCCAGTACTTC
CASSQERAGQETQYF
>TRBD2|TRBJ2-7|14|TRBV30|.
TGTGCCTGGAATCACGCTAGCGGGGGTTACGAGCAGTACTTC
CAWNHASGGYEQYF
>TRBD1|TRBJ2-7|14|TRBV28|once
TGTGCCAGCAGTTTATTACAGGGGCCGAGTGAGCAGTACTTC
CASSLLQGPSEQYF
>.|TRBJ2-1|14|TRBV27|.
TGTGCCAGCAGTCCCCTGAGCTCCTACAATGAGCAGTTCTTC
CASSPLSSYNEQFF
>.|TRBJ2-7|18|TRBV7-8|.
TGTGCCAGCAGCGCAGTCCCCGAAGCCCCTGGTGTGGCCTACGAGCAGTACTTC
CASSAVPEAPGVAYEQYF
>.|TRBJ2-2|14|TRBV6-6|.
TGTGCCAGCAGTTCCCCGGAATACACCGGGGAGCTGTTTTTT
CASSSPEYTGELFF
>.|TRBJ1-1|16|TRBV7-9|.
TGTGCCAGCAGCCCCCCTCTTGGGGGTTCCGACACTGAAGCTTTCTTT
CASSPPLGGSDTEAFF
>.|TRBJ1-1|13|TRBV6-5|.
TGTGCCAGCAGCTACAGGGAGCGCACTGAAGCTTTCTTT
CASSYRERTEAFF
>TRBD1|TRBJ1-5|13|TRBV6-5|.
TGTGCCAGCAGCCAGGGGGTCGCTCAGCCCCAGCATTTT
CASSQGVAQPQHF
>TRBD1|TRBJ1-1|17|TRBV5-1|.
TGCGCCAGCAGCTTACCACCCGGGACAGGGCCGGGGACTGAAGCTTTCTTT
CASSLPPGTGPGTEAFF
>TRBD2|TRBJ2-5|16|TRBV7-9|.
TGTGCCAGCAGCTCCTGGACTAGCGGGAGTGGGGAGACCCAGTACTTC
CASSSWTSGSGETQYF
>TRBD2|TRBJ2-1|16|TRBV5-1|.
TGCGCCAGCAGCTTGGCCGGGAGCGCCGGGGGGAATGAGCAGTTCTTC
CASSLAGSAGGNEQFF
>.|TRBJ2-7|15|TRBV10-2|once
TGCGCCAGCAAACCGGGACTCCAGGGCTCCTACGAGCAGTACTTC
CASKPGLQGSYEQYF
>TRBD1|TRBJ2-2|15|TRBV7-9|.
TGTGCCAGCATAGACAGGGGGATAACCACCGGGGAGCTGTTTTTT
CASIDRGITTGELFF
>.|TRBJ2-5|11|TRBV6-5|.
TGTGCCACCGAAGGACAAGAGACCCAGTACTTC
CATEGQETQYF
>TRBD2|TRBJ2-7|16|TRBV4-1|.
TGCGCCAGCAGCTCTACCGGGACTAGCGGGAGTTACGAGCAGTACTTC
CASSSTGTSGSYEQYF
>.|TRBJ2-7|16|TRBV4-3|.
TGCGCCAGCAGCCAATTAACAGGTGTCAGCTCCTACGAGCAGTACTTC
CASSQLTGVSSYEQYF
>.|TRBJ2-7|13|TRBV2|.
TGTGCCAGCAGTGAAGACGGACTATACGAGCAGTACTTC
CASSEDGLYEQYF
>.|TRBJ2-7|14|TRBV5-5|.
TGTGCCAGCAGCCGGGGGTCGGAGAACTACGAGCAGTACTTC
CASSRGSENYEQYF
>TRBD1|TRBJ1-5|15|TRBV28|.
TGTGCCAGCAGTTTTGGACAGGGTCCTCCTCAGCCCCAGCATTTT
CASSFGQGPPQPQHF
>.|TRBJ1-1|14|TRBV6-6|.
TGTGCCAGCGCATTTACAGGGAAGAACACTGAAGCTTTCTTT
CASAFTGKNTEAFF
>.|TRBJ1-6|16|TRBV28|.
TGTGCCAGCAGTTCCTCCCCTGCGAGCGACAATCCACCCCTCCACTTT
CASSSSPASDNPPLHF
>.|TRBJ2-2|13|TRBV12-5|.
TGTGCTAGTGGTTTGAGTAACACCGGGGAGCTGTTTTTT
CASGLSNTGELFF
>.|TRBJ2-3|12|TRBV30|.
TGTGCCTGGGACTGGCGCACAGATACGCAGTATTTT
CAWDWRTDTQYF
>TRBD1|TRBJ1-2|17|TRBV4-3|once
TGCGCCAGCAGCCATCCCGGACAGGGTGGACTTGCCTATGGCTACACCTTC
CASSHPGQGGLAYGYTF
>TRBD1|TRBJ2-6|18|TRBV15|.
TGTGCCACCAGCAGAGGTGACAGGGTTAGCTCTGGGGCCAACGTCCTGACTTTC
CATSRGDRVSSGANVLTF
>.|TRBJ1-6|16|TRBV30|.
TGTGCCTGGAGTGTACAGGTTGGGGCCTATAATTCACCCCTCCACTTT
CAWSVQVGAYNSPLHF
>TRBD2|TRBJ2-5|15|TRBV7-8|few
TGTGCCAGCAGCTTATTGGGACTAGCCTACGAGACCCAGTACTTC
CASSLLGLAYETQYF
>TRBD2|TRBJ2-3|17|TRBV7-9|.
TGTGCCAGCAGCTTAACACTAGCGTGGAGTAGCACAGATACGCAGTATTTT
CASSLTLAWSSTDTQYF
>.|TRBJ2-7|12|TRBV19|.
TGTGCCAGTCGGGGTCAGTCCTACGAGCAGTACTTC
CASRGQSYEQYF
>.|TRBJ2-7|13|TRBV18|.
TGTGCCAGCTCACCCGCCAGTTCCTACGAGCAGTACTTC
CASSPASSYEQYF